This passage covers 25 T cell receptor beta chains from one sample sequenced in a study of T-cell memory formation after mild COVID-19. TCRdb fed the 5' RACE reads into MiXCR, producing one record per CDR3 protein. The sample records 200,000 to 250,000 distinct CDR3 sequences, about a sixth being singletons. The sequenced material came from PBMCs or a T cell subset sorted from them (not recorded which). These receptors all stem from a man younger than 35 who had mild COVID-19 (a few samples of this study predate the infection). Cell type and time point are not known.

In its sample, this clonotype was seen a few times. The rearrangement links TRBV3-1 to TRBJ2-1, with no clear D. The CDR3 covers 15 residues. V dropped 0 bases and J dropped 5 bases, with 11 bases sitting between them. Germline V CDR1 and CDR2: LGHDT, YNNKEL (reference sequence). The chain's CDR3 is CASSQDLGRDNEQFF. In DNA, the CDR3 is TGTGCCAGCAGCCAAGATCTCGGACGCGACAATGAGCAGTTCTTC.

This clonotype has ten or more counts. The chain combines TRBV6-6 with TRBJ2-3; D unclear. The germline gives CDR1 MNHNY, CDR2 SVGAGI (reference sequence). V lost 2 bases, J lost 0 bases, and 15 bases lay in between. There are 17 residues in the CDR3. The CDR3, as DNA: TGTGCCAGCAGTTACCCCAGAGAAGGGTCTAGCACAGATACGCAGTATTTT. It translates to CASSYPREGSSTDTQYF.

This clonotype has just one count. The chain employs TRBV4-2 and TRBJ2-1; D gene unclear. CDR3 length: 15 residues. Germline assignment: CDR1 LGHNA and CDR2 YNFKEQ. With 2 bases removed from V and 6 bases from J, the gap between germline ends came to 14 bases. CDR3 bases: TGTGCCAGCAGCCAACACGAAGCAGGCCTCAATGAGCAGTTCTTC. Translating gives CASSQHEAGLNEQFF.

The chain employs TRBV18 and TRBJ1-6; no clear D gene. This CDR3 comprises 13 residues. The germline CDR1 and CDR2 sequences are KGHSH and LQKENI. Trimming shortened V by 3 bases and J by 10 bases, and 10 bases separated the two germline ends. The CDR3, as DNA: TGTGCCAGCTCACCCACCACGGAATCACCCCTCCACTTT. It codes for CASSPTTESPLHF.

The CDR3 loop reads CASSLDPGESYEQYF. The DNA of the CDR3 is TGTGCCAGCAGCTTAGACCCGGGGGAATCCTACGAGCAGTACTTC. This sequence joins TRBV7-2 and TRBJ2-7; D may be TRBD2 (6 bases). V was cut by 1 base and J by 1 base, with 11 bases left in between. The germline V gene has CDR1 SGHTA and CDR2 FQGNSA. CDR3 length: 15 residues.

The rearrangement uses TRBV18 and TRBJ2-7; D may match TRBD1 or TRBD2 (5 bases each). Germline V CDR1 and CDR2: KGHSH, LQKENI. With 4 bases removed from V and 6 bases from J, the gap between germline ends came to 19 bases. This CDR3 has 15 amino acids. CDR3 DNA: TGTGCCAGCTCACTTACCGGTGGCAGGGAGAGCGAGCAGTACGTC. This translates into CASSLTGGRESEQYV.

This clonotype was detected a few times. The rearrangement links TRBV7-2 to TRBJ2-2; a weak D match, TRBD2 (6 bases). Germline values: CDR1 SGHTA, CDR2 FQGNSA. There are 16 residues in the CDR3. The germline V and J ends were trimmed by 5 bases and 4 bases, with 17 bases remaining between them. The CDR3 nucleotides read TGTGCCAGCAGCCCGATGGGCGGGGTAGCCACCGGGGAGCTGTTTTTT. Protein product: CASSPMGGVATGELFF.

This clonotype occurred a few times. CDR3: CASSSQGNYNSPLHF. The CDR3 nucleotides are TGTGCCAGCAGCTCCCAGGGAAACTATAATTCACCCCTCCACTTT. The rearrangement uses TRBV7-8 and TRBJ1-6; TRBD1 might be the D (5 bases). Germline assignment: CDR1 SGHVS and CDR2 FQNEAQ. The CDR3 runs 15 residues. Trimming took off 4 bases at V and 3 bases at J, with 10 bases between the two ends.

The rearrangement joins TRBV18 to TRBJ2-7, with D unclear. Germline V gene sequence: CDR1 KGHSH, CDR2 LQKENI. V lost 1 base, J lost 4 bases, and 5 bases lay in between. CDR3 size: 12 residues. The DNA for the CDR3 is TGTGCCAGCTCACCACTGAGTTACGAGCAGTACTTC. Translation gives CASSPLSYEQYF. Using reference TRBV18 and TRBJ2-7 for the parts outside the CDR3, the full variable domain is NAGVMQNPRHLVRRRGQEARLRCSPMKGHSHVYWYRQLPEEGLKFMVYLQKENIIDESGMPKERFSAEFPKEGPSILRIQQVVRGDSAAYFCASSPLSYEQYFGPGTRLTVT.

This clonotype was observed a few times. This rearrangement joins TRBV7-2 to TRBJ1-2; D gene uncertain. V gave up 2 bases and J gave up 8 bases, with 9 bases separating them. Germline V gene data show CDR1 as SGHTA and CDR2 as FQGNSA. The CDR3 is 12 residues long. In DNA form, the CDR3 reads TGTGCCAGCAGCTTATTTGGGCAGGGCTACACCTTC. Residues: CASSLFGQGYTF.

The genes are TRBV3-1 and TRBJ1-1, with D hard to call. Germline CDR1 is LGHDT and CDR2 is YNNKEL (reference sequence). Trimming left V 5 bases short and J 11 bases short, with 15 bases between. This CDR3 contains 12 residues. CDR3 sequence: CASSTRTEYAFF. As DNA, the CDR3 is TGTGCCAGCAGCACTCGGACCGAGTATGCTTTCTTT.

This clonotype has more than one count but fewer than ten. V is TRBV27 and J is TRBJ2-1, with 7 bases identical to TRBD1. The CDR3 totals 17 residues. The germline V gene has CDR1 MNHEY and CDR2 SMNVEV (reference sequence). Germline trimming cut 1 base from V and 9 bases from J; bases unmatched to any gene: 15. CDR3: CASSLFSSGTAFSEQFF. CDR3 coding DNA: TGTGCCAGCAGTTTATTTTCCTCCGGGACAGCGTTCAGTGAGCAGTTCTTC.

The chain uses TRBV18 and TRBJ2-7, with D hard to call. The CDR3 is 14 amino acids. Looked up from germline, CDR1 is KGHSH and CDR2 is LQKENI. The V gene lost 2 bases and the J gene lost 5 bases, with 13 bases spanning the gap. The CDR3 DNA reads TGTGCCAGCTCACCAGTTATCCTGACCAACGAGCAGTACTTC. Translating gives CASSPVILTNEQYF.

This sequence joins TRBV5-1 and TRBJ1-2, with D maybe TRBD1 (6 bases). The CDR3 loop spans 14 amino acids. Germline V CDR1 and CDR2: SGHRS, YFSETQ. Trimming left V 2 bases short and J 7 bases short, with 15 bases between. Written as DNA, the CDR3 is TGCGCCAGCAGCTTAGGATCCGAGGGGGGTGGCTACACCTTC. Its protein is CASSLGSEGGGYTF.

CDR3 residues: CASSRLQGTGAPLHF. The CDR3 DNA follows: TGTGCCAGCTCACGATTACAGGGAACCGGGGCACCCCTCCACTTT. The V gene is TRBV18, the J gene TRBJ1-6, with D perhaps matching TRBD1 (6 bases). V dropped 4 bases and J dropped 11 bases, with 18 bases sitting between them. The germline gives CDR1 KGHSH, CDR2 LQKENI. The CDR3 runs 15 residues.

This clonotype was seen a few times. V gene TRBV6-5 combines with J gene TRBJ2-3, with D possibly being TRBD1 (7 bases). Germline CDR1 reads MNHEY; CDR2 reads SVGAGI. V was cut by 5 bases and J by 1 base, with 16 bases left in between. The CDR3 runs to 16 residues. CDR3 DNA: TGTGCCAGCAGTATCGATCGCGGGACAGGCACAGATACGCAGTATTTT. It yields the protein CASSIDRGTGTDTQYF.

The CDR3 is CASSEFDTTTEAFF. The CDR3 region has the DNA TGCGCCAGCAGCGAATTTGACACGACCACTGAAGCTTTCTTT. The chain employs TRBV5-1 and TRBJ1-1; D is unresolved. Germline CDR1 SGHRS, CDR2 YFSETQ. Trimming shortened V by 4 bases and J by 4 bases, and 14 bases separated the two germline ends. The CDR3 extends over 14 amino acids.

This clonotype was seen more than once but under ten times. The J gene is TRBJ2-5, the V gene TRBV9; D remains unclear. The CDR3 has 13 amino acids. Germline V gene data show CDR1 as SGDLS and CDR2 as YYNGEE. V was pared by 3 bases and J by 5 bases, with 11 bases between. The CDR3 is CASSGSGRETQYF. The CDR3, as DNA: TGTGCCAGCAGCGGGAGTGGACGGGAGACCCAGTACTTC.

The genes are TRBV7-8 and TRBJ2-7, with 8 bases identical to TRBD1. This CDR3 spans 14 amino acids. V lost 8 bases, J lost 4 bases, and 10 bases stayed unmatched. Germline V lookup: CDR1 SGHVS, CDR2 FQNEAQ. The CDR3 bases are TGTGCCAGCGGTTCGGCAGGGGGCCTTTACGAGCAGTACTTC. It translates to CASGSAGGLYEQYF.

The sample holds a few counts of this clonotype. The chain carries TRBV20-1 and TRBJ2-1; 8 bases map to TRBD2. The CDR3 is 15 amino acids. Germline CDR1 DFQATT, CDR2 SNEGSKA (reference sequence). V was pared by 3 bases and J by 1 base, with 5 bases of the junction left unmatched. CDR3: CSASFAGGSYNEQFF. In DNA, the CDR3 is TGCAGTGCTAGTTTTGCGGGGGGTTCCTACAATGAGCAGTTCTTC.

This clonotype was seen more than once but under ten times. The gene calls are TRBV5-1 and TRBJ2-1; D is possibly TRBD1 (6 bases). Germline lookup yields CDR1 SGHRS and CDR2 YFSETQ. The CDR3 has 16 residues. V lost 0 bases, J lost 8 bases, and 18 bases lay in between. CDR3 coding DNA: TGCGCCAGCAGCTTGGTTGGCAGGGGTAATCGCGATGAGCAGTTCTTC. Translation: CASSLVGRGNRDEQFF.

This clonotype has more than one count but fewer than ten. The chain combines TRBV5-1 with TRBJ1-3; D unclear. Per the germline V gene, CDR1 is SGHRS and CDR2 is YFSETQ. Trimming removed 4 bases at V and 0 bases at J, with 17 bases between. The CDR3 extends over 17 amino acids. The CDR3 loop reads CASSERLAAGSGNTIYF. DNA of the CDR3: TGCGCCAGCAGCGAACGACTTGCAGCCGGCTCTGGAAACACCATATATTTT.

This clonotype was picked up a small number of times. The chain combines TRBV14 with TRBJ2-7, with no clear D. Germline V gene data show CDR1 as SGHDN and CDR2 as FVKESK. The ends were cut back, 6 bases at V and 0 bases at J, with 9 bases in the middle. This CDR3 has 13 amino acids. CDR3 sequence reads: CASRPGSSYEQYF. The CDR3 nucleotides are TGTGCCAGCAGACCAGGTAGCTCCTACGAGCAGTACTTC.

This clonotype showed up many times. The chain has TRBV3-1 and TRBJ2-7, with D uncertain. Trimming cost V 1 base and J 0 bases, with 7 bases left between them. The germline CDR1 and CDR2 sequences are LGHDT and YNNKEL (reference sequence). There are 14 residues in the CDR3. The CDR3 coding sequence is TGTGCCAGCAGCCAAGTTCCGGCCTCCTACGAGCAGTACTTC. It yields the protein CASSQVPASYEQYF.

This chain connects TRBV3-1 to TRBJ2-7; the D gene is possibly TRBD2 (5 bases). With 4 bases removed from V and 2 bases from J, the gap between germline ends came to 15 bases. Looked up from germline, CDR1 is LGHDT and CDR2 is YNNKEL (reference sequence). The CDR3 totals 15 residues. In nucleotides, the CDR3 is TGTGCCAGCAGCCCCCTTGAAGGGAGACCCTACGAGCAGTACTTC. This gives the protein CASSPLEGRPYEQYF.